This T cell receptor beta chain was obtained from a study of blood T cells in healthy people across ages. Germline CDR1 is SGHRS and CDR2 is YFSETQ. CDR3 length equals 16 residues. The junction had 9 bases not matched to a gene; V was cut back by 4 bases and J by 5 bases. Combining a sample-barcoded 5' primer with a J-beta primer mix, a second PCR ran for roughly 7 to 12 cycles. TCRdb re-called the 5' RACE reads with MiXCR, one entry per CDR3 protein. The data show fewer than 1 million distinct CDR3 sequences, with more than 40% seen just once and 15% to 25% held by the top ten. Sequenced material: blood. The chain links TRBV5-1 to TRBJ2-3; 11 bases match TRBD2. The receptor was isolated from a man aged 60-69 years in good health. DNA of the CDR3: TGCGCCAGCAGCACGACTAGCGGGACTCCGGTAGATACGCAGTATTTT. It encodes CASSTTSGTPVDTQYF.